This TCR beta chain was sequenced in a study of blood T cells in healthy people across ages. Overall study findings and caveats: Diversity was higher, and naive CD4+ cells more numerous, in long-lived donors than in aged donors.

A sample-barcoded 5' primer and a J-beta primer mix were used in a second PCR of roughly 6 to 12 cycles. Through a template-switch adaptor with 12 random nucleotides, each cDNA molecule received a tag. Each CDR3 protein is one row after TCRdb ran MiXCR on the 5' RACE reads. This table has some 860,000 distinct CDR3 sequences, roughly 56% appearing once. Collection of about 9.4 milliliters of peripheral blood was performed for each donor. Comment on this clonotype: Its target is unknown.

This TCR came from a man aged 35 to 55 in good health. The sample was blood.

The CDR3 DNA follows: TGTGCCAGCAGCCCTGGGACAGGGATCCCCTATGGCTACACCTTC. Its translation: CASSPGTGIPYGYTF. The chain has TRBV7-2 and TRBJ1-2; 9 nucleotides agree with TRBD1. The germline gives CDR1 SGHTA, CDR2 FQGNSA. This CDR3 comprises 15 residues. V lost 5 bases to trimming and J lost 4 bases; unmatched junction nucleotides: 8.